This TCR beta chain was recorded in a study of blood T cell repertoires in COVID-19. This CDR3 comprises 14 residues. Germline CDR1 is SGHRS and CDR2 is YFSETQ. V lost 2 bases, J lost 0 bases, and 8 bases lay in between. The data were produced by immunoSEQ multiplex PCR, yet TCRdb's version contains in-frame clones alone and is incomplete. The table has about 240,000 clones, 75% to 85% seen once. Sequences were obtained from peripheral blood. The sequence was collected from an older woman with active or convalescent COVID-19. V is TRBV5-1 and J is TRBJ1-2; no firm D call. CDR3 bases: TGCGCCAGCAGCTTTTTCTTAGCTAACTATGGCTACACCTTC. Its protein product is CASSFFLANYGYTF.